This T cell receptor beta chain stems from a study of regulatory T cells in long-lasting Graves disease. This clonotype came up a few times. Researchers made TCR beta libraries by using iRepertoire HTBI primers and running Arm-PCR on CDR3 regions. TCRdb reanalysed the multiplex PCR reads using MiXCR and keeps one entry per CDR3 protein. The sample carries about 620,000 distinct CDR3 sequences, 15% to 20% recorded once. Regarding time point: newly diagnosed GD, antithyroid drugs for less than 3 months. RNA isolated from PBMCs was used to make the TCR library. This sample was also put to use in a study of T cells in Graves' hyperthyroidism and ophthalmopathy.

The origin of this receptor is a young woman with Graves disease. Sequenced here: peripheral blood mononuclear cells (PBMCs), sampled at new diagnosis, from a patient treated with antithyroid drugs.

CDR3 nucleotide sequence: TGTGCCAGCAGCTTAATCACTGGGGCCAACGTCCTGACTTTC. Its protein is CASSLITGANVLTF. The genes are TRBV5-5 and TRBJ2-6; no reliable D call. The CDR3 runs to 14 residues. V was cut by 2 bases and J by 2 bases, with 5 bases left in between. The germline CDR1 and CDR2 sequences are SGHKS and YYEKEE (reference sequence).